The rows below give T cell receptor beta chains drawn from one sample of a study of glioma-infiltrating T cells after dendritic cell vaccination. Clones were sequenced by immunoSEQ multiplex PCR, and TCRdb holds only the in-frame ones, with some missing. Of roughly 100,000 clones in the sample, roughly 89% were seen once. This material consisted of blood, taken after dendritic cell vaccination. These TCRs come from a human donor with glioblastoma. Both conserved end residues are part of each CDR3. D genes are given only for firm matches. Size values are once, few and many counts, or a class for expanded clones, and some rows have none.

v_gene	j_gene	abundance	d_gene	CDR3nt	CDR3aa
TRBV7-3	TRBJ1-2	once	TRBD1	TGTGCCAGCAGCCCGACAGGGGGCTATGGCTACACCTTC	CASSPTGGYGYTF
TRBV29-1	TRBJ1-2	NA	TRBD1	TGCAGCACCGGGACAGGGGGCGACTATGGCTACACCTTC	CSTGTGGDYGYTF
TRBV6-1	TRBJ1-2	NA	TRBD1	TGTGCCAGCACGCTCGGACAGGGGTTAGAGTATGGCTACACCTTC	CASTLGQGLEYGYTF
TRBV11-3	TRBJ2-2	NA	TRBD2	TGTACCAGCAGCCCCCGACTAGCGGGAGCCGGGGAGCTGTTTTTT	CTSSPRLAGAGELFF
TRBV2	TRBJ2-2	NA	NA	TGTGCCAGCAGTGAAACCCTTGGACAGTTTGGGGAGCTGTTTTTT	CASSETLGQFGELFF
TRBV5-1	TRBJ2-7	NA	NA	TGCGCCAGCAGCTTGGCCCAGGGGACCGCCCTCGAGCAGTACTTC	CASSLAQGTALEQYF
TRBV7-8	TRBJ2-7	NA	NA	TGTGCCAGTCGGGGGGACAGGACCTCCTACGAGCAGTACTTC	CASRGDRTSYEQYF
TRBV5-1	TRBJ2-2	NA	NA	TGCGCCAGCAGCTTGGGCGGGAACTACGGGGAGCTGTTTTTT	CASSLGGNYGELFF
TRBV6-4	TRBJ2-1	NA	TRBD2	TGTGCCAGCAGCGGGACGGCTAGCGGAAACCATGAGCAGTTCTTC	CASSGTASGNHEQFF
TRBV6-4	TRBJ1-2	NA	TRBD1	TGTGCCAACCATTCAACAGGGGCGCGAGGCTACACCTTC	CANHSTGARGYTF
TRBV10-1	TRBJ2-1	once	NA	TGCGCCAGCAGTGACGGGGGGCTCCCCAATGAGCAGTTCTTC	CASSDGGLPNEQFF
TRBV30	TRBJ1-5	NA	NA	TGTGCCTGGAGTGTGGGAGGGGCAGAGCCCCAGCATTTT	CAWSVGGAEPQHF
TRBV5-1	TRBJ2-7	NA	TRBD2	TGCGCCAGCATCGCCGGGACTAACTACTACGAGCAGTACTTC	CASIAGTNYYEQYF
TRBV4-1	TRBJ2-4	few	TRBD1	TGCGCCAGCAGCTCGCGTACAGGGGGCGGCAAAAACATTCAGTACTTC	CASSSRTGGGKNIQYF
TRBV29-1	TRBJ1-1	NA	TRBD1	TGCAGCGGAAAGATAGGACAGGGGGAAGCTGAAGCTTTCTTT	CSGKIGQGEAEAFF
TRBV7-8	TRBJ2-7	NA	TRBD2	TGTGCCAGCAGCTCCACAGGACTAGCGGGAATTCGATGGCAGTACTTC	CASSSTGLAGIRWQYF
TRBV4-2	TRBJ2-3	NA	TRBD2	TGTGCCAGCAGCCAAGACGGGACTAGCGGTAACACAGATACGCAGTATTTT	CASSQDGTSGNTDTQYF
TRBV19	TRBJ1-2	NA	NA	TGTGCCAGTAGTCCAGGGGACACCTTGGGAGGCTACACCTTC	CASSPGDTLGGYTF
TRBV7-6	TRBJ2-7	medium-sized	TRBD2	TGTGCCAGCAGCCCCGGGACTAGCACCGAGCAGTACTTC	CASSPGTSTEQYF
TRBV6-1	TRBJ1-5	NA	TRBD1	TGTGCCAGCAGTGACCGGGACAGGGTATATCAGCCCCAGCATTTT	CASSDRDRVYQPQHF
TRBV30	TRBJ2-7	NA	NA	TGTGCCTGGCGACAGGTCTCCTCGAACTACGAGCAGTACTTC	CAWRQVSSNYEQYF
TRBV18	TRBJ2-7	few	NA	TGTGCCAGCTCACCTACCCCCAGGGCCGAGCAGTACTTC	CASSPTPRAEQYF
TRBV11-3	TRBJ2-5	NA	NA	TGTGCCAGTGGGAACGGGAGAGGCGAGACCCAGTACTTC	CASGNGRGETQYF
TRBV29-1	TRBJ2-3	NA	TRBD1	TGCAGCGTGGACAGGGGGAGCACAGATACGCAGTATTTT	CSVDRGSTDTQYF
TRBV9	TRBJ1-1	NA	NA	TGTGCCAGCAGCGCCCTTCTGGACAGTGAAGCTTTCTTT	CASSALLDSEAFF
TRBV18	TRBJ2-7	NA	NA	TGTGCCAGCTCATCGGAGCTCGCCTACGAGCAGTACTTC	CASSSELAYEQYF
TRBV18	TRBJ2-2	NA	NA	TGTGCCAGCTCCCTGACAGGGAACACCGGGGAGCTGTTTTTT	CASSLTGNTGELFF
TRBV30	TRBJ1-5	NA	TRBD1	TGTGCCTGGACCCACAGGGGGCTGCGCAATCAGCCCCAGCATTTT	CAWTHRGLRNQPQHF
TRBV7-7	TRBJ2-1	NA	TRBD2	TGTGCTAGCAGCTTAGGGCGGGGGACTAGTGGTAGGAATGAGCAGTTCTTC	CASSLGRGTSGRNEQFF
TRBV30	TRBJ1-6	once	NA	TGTGCCTGGAGTGTAGGACATCGGATGGGGTCCCTCCACTTT	CAWSVGHRMGSLHF
TRBV18	TRBJ2-3	NA	NA	TGTGCCAGCTCACCATCTAGCACAGATACGCAGTATTTT	CASSPSSTDTQYF
TRBV5-1	TRBJ2-2	NA	NA	TGCGCCAGCAGCCCCGCTTTTGCAGGAATAAACACCGGGGAGCTGTTTTTT	CASSPAFAGINTGELFF
TRBV11-2	TRBJ2-1	few	TRBD1	TGTGCCAGCAGTCCCGGACAGGGCGATGAGCAGTTCTTC	CASSPGQGDEQFF
TRBV6-5	TRBJ2-5	NA	NA	TGTGCCAGCAATACAGGGACAGAGACCCAGTACTTC	CASNTGTETQYF
TRBV7-8	TRBJ2-7	once	NA	TGTGCCAGCAGCCCCTCGGGCGGGGCTACCTACGAGCAGTACTTC	CASSPSGGATYEQYF
TRBV9	TRBJ2-5	NA	TRBD2	TGTGCCAGCAGCGTTAGCGGGGGGGAAGAGACCCAGTACTTC	CASSVSGGEETQYF
TRBV7-9	TRBJ2-2	NA	NA	TGTGCCAGCAGCTTAGAGTTAGACACCGGGGAGCTGTTTTTT	CASSLELDTGELFF
TRBV6-1	TRBJ1-5	NA	NA	TGTGCCAGCAGTGAAGTAGAATCATTTTCCCAGCATTTT	CASSEVESFSQHF
TRBV5-1	TRBJ2-3	NA	NA	NA	CASSFGGGNEYF
TRBV27	TRBJ2-2	few	NA	TGTGCCAGCAGTTTAACGGTCACCGGGGAGCTGTTTTTT	CASSLTVTGELFF
TRBV7-9	TRBJ2-7	NA	NA	TGTGCCAGCAGTGATCAGGGTCGGGAGCAGTACTTC	CASSDQGREQYF
TRBV21-1	TRBJ2-2	NA	NA	TGTGCCAGCAGCAACGGGGGGGGACTACAACCTTCGAACACCGGGGAGCTGTTTTTT	CASSNGGGLQPSNTGELFF
TRBV30	TRBJ1-3	NA	TRBD1	TGTGCCGGTTACTACAGGGGATTCTCTGGAAACACCATATATTTT	CAGYYRGFSGNTIYF
TRBV6-5	TRBJ1-2	NA	NA	TGTGCCAGCAGTTACAGGGGAAGAGATGGCTACACCTTC	CASSYRGRDGYTF
TRBV15	TRBJ2-3	NA	NA	TGTGCCACCAGCAGAGATCTAGGCGCAGATACGCAGTATTTT	CATSRDLGADTQYF
TRBV30	TRBJ2-3	NA	NA	TGTGCCTGGACCACGGGGATACCGGCAGGGGCCCGCACAGATACGCAGTATTTT	CAWTTGIPAGARTDTQYF
TRBV29-1	TRBJ1-1	NA	NA	TGCAGCGTGGAACAGGGAGGACAGAACACTGAAGCTTTCTTT	CSVEQGGQNTEAFF
TRBV6-5	TRBJ1-1	NA	NA	TGTGCCAGCAGTTACTCGACAGTGAACACTGAAGCTTTCTTT	CASSYSTVNTEAFF
TRBV6-1	TRBJ1-1	NA	NA	TGTGCCAGCAGTGAAGCGCACAGCTTGAACACTGAAGCTTTCTTT	CASSEAHSLNTEAFF
TRBV6-5	TRBJ2-7	once	TRBD2	TGTGCCAGCAGTACACCGGGACTAGGGACCTACGAGCAGTACTTC	CASSTPGLGTYEQYF